The 28 T cell receptor beta chains given below trace back to one sample, sequenced in a study of cytomegalovirus exposure and HLA in healthy donors. 60 Vbeta and 13 Jbeta primers were used in PCR. Profiled with immunoSEQ multiplex PCR; TCRdb holds only in-frame clones, not every one. The sample holds 200,000 to 250,000 clones; roughly 91% are singletons and the top ten take 1%. The sequencing sample was made of PBMCs. The receptors were gathered from a woman aged 18-30 years in good health and CMV-seronegative.

The rearrangement uses TRBV6-4 and TRBJ2-1, with 14 bases fitting TRBD2. Germline V CDR1 and CDR2: MRHNA, SNTAGT. The CDR3 is 15 residues long. The V gene end was trimmed by 8 bases and the J gene end by 5 bases; junction bases not matched to a gene: 5. The CDR3 region is CASPRTSGGNNEQFF. The DNA of the CDR3 is TGTGCCAGCCCGAGGACTAGCGGGGGGAACAATGAGCAGTTCTTC.

The chain recombines TRBV27 with TRBJ1-5, with D hard to call. The CDR3 has 14 residues. CDR1 is MNHEY, CDR2 SMNVEV, per germline (reference sequence). V lost 0 bases to trimming and J lost 4 bases, with 7 bases between them. CDR3 sequence: CASSLSGSNQPQHF. DNA of the CDR3: TGTGCCAGCAGTTTATCTGGGAGTAATCAGCCCCAGCATTTT.

The V gene is TRBV9, the J gene TRBJ1-2, with TRBD1 matching over 7 bases. With 4 bases clipped from V and 5 bases from J, the junction kept 2 bases outside the gene matches. The CDR3 covers 12 residues. CDR1 and CDR2 from the germline V gene are SGDLS and YYNGEE. This chain's CDR3 is CASSSQGYGYTF. In DNA form, the CDR3 reads TGTGCCAGCAGCTCACAGGGGTATGGCTACACCTTC.

J is TRBJ2-7 and V is TRBV10-3, with 7 nucleotides matching TRBD2. The CDR3 runs 14 residues. Germline loops: CDR1 ENHRY, CDR2 SYGVKD. J was trimmed by 6 bases and V by 7 bases; bases with no gene match: 12. The CDR3: CAIKTTSTPGEQYF. CDR3 DNA: TGTGCCATCAAAACGACTAGCACCCCGGGCGAGCAGTACTTC.

The J gene is TRBJ1-2, the V gene TRBV6-4; D is ambiguous. Trimming removed 0 bases from V and 3 bases from J, with 8 bases in between. CDR1 is MRHNA and CDR2 is SNTAGT in the germline V gene. The CDR3 has 14 residues. CDR3 sequence: CASSDSGGYYGYTF. The CDR3, as DNA: TGTGCCAGCAGTGACTCTGGAGGGTACTATGGCTACACCTTC.

The rearrangement uses TRBV7-2 and TRBJ2-1; 13 nucleotides agree with TRBD2. The V segment lost 5 bases and the J segment 7 bases; nucleotides outside the gene matches: 8. The CDR3 length is 16 residues. Germline V gene sequence: CDR1 SGHTA, CDR2 FQGNSA. The CDR3 sequence is CASSLWAGLAGNEQFF. The CDR3 DNA is TGTGCCAGCAGCCTCTGGGCGGGACTAGCGGGGAATGAGCAGTTCTTC.

The rearrangement uses TRBV7-9 and TRBJ1-1; 7 bases are a match to TRBD1. The length of the CDR3 is 13 residues. After removal of 1 base from V and 6 bases from J, the junction contained 2 bases not matched to a gene. CDR1 is SEHNR and CDR2 is FQNEAQ in the germline V gene (reference sequence). This CDR3 is CASSLETGSEAFF. The CDR3 DNA sequence: TGTGCCAGCAGCTTAGAGACAGGGTCTGAAGCTTTCTTT.

The V call is TRBV6-5, the J call TRBJ1-2; D gene uncertain. V was trimmed by 0 bases and J by 7 bases, leaving 15 bases between them. The CDR3 has 15 residues. The germline V gene has CDR1 MNHEY and CDR2 SVGAGI. The CDR3 reads CASSYSADRGAGYTF. In DNA, the CDR3 is TGTGCCAGCAGTTACTCCGCCGACCGGGGTGCTGGCTACACCTTC.

The chain recombines TRBV11-2 with TRBJ2-1, with 7 bases fitting TRBD2. This CDR3 is 11 amino acids long. Trimming took 5 bases from V and 14 from J; bases not matched to a gene: 6. CDR1 and CDR2 (germline): SGHAT, FQNNGV. CDR3 amino acids: CASSRGTIEFF. For the CDR3, the DNA is TGTGCCAGCAGCCGAGGGACTATCGAGTTCTTC.

V and J are TRBV19 and TRBJ2-2; a weak D match, TRBD2 (5 bases). V lost 3 bases and J 11 bases, leaving 16 bases between the germline ends. This CDR3 has 14 amino acids. Germline lookup yields CDR1 LNHDA and CDR2 SQIVND (reference sequence). DNA of the CDR3: TGTGCCAGTAGTATTCCTACTGAAAGCGGAGAGCTGTTTTTT. Its translation: CASSIPTESGELFF. The entire variable domain, with the rest obtained from reference TRBV19 and TRBJ2-2, is as follows: DGGITQSPKYLFRKEGQNVTLSCEQNLNHDAMYWYRQDPGQGLRLIYYSQIVNDFQKGDIAEGYSVSREKKESFPLTVTSAQKNPTAFYLCASSIPTESGELFFGEGSRLTVL.

This clone was observed once. V usage is TRBV5-4 and J usage is TRBJ1-4; 8 bases align to TRBD1. The CDR3 consists of 15 residues. V gave up 1 base and J gave up 7 bases; unmatched junction bases: 6. The V gene's germline CDR1 is SGHNT and CDR2 YYREEE (reference sequence). The CDR3 sequence: CASSLSPQGGEKLFF. CDR3 nucleotide sequence: TGTGCCAGCAGCTTGTCCCCACAGGGGGGTGAAAAACTGTTTTTT.

The genes are TRBV5-6 and TRBJ2-1; 7 bases agree with TRBD2. This CDR3 contains 12 residues. With V trimmed by 4 bases and J by 15 bases, 10 bases remained unmatched. Germline CDR1 is SGHDT and CDR2 is YYEEEE. This CDR3 reads CASSIGETSLFF. The CDR3 DNA reads as TGTGCCAGCAGCATCGGGGAGACTAGCCTGTTCTTC.

CDR3 region: CASSLWGSGSYEQYF. CDR3 sequence (DNA): TGTGCCAGCAGTTTATGGGGTAGCGGCTCCTACGAGCAGTACTTC. V gene TRBV27 combines with J gene TRBJ2-7, with D maybe TRBD2 (6 bases). V was shortened by 1 base and J by 0 bases, with 10 bases between the two germline ends. This CDR3 is built from 15 residues. CDR1 is MNHEY, CDR2 SMNVEV, per germline (reference sequence).

The chain has TRBV18 and TRBJ2-1; 7 bases line up with TRBD1. Germline values: CDR1 KGHSH, CDR2 LQKENI. The CDR3 sequence is 18 residues long. V shed 1 base, J shed 7 bases, and the junction held 16 bases outside the gene matches. In DNA, the CDR3 is TGTGCCAGCTCACCACGGAGAGCCGACAGGGAGAGTCGGAATGAGCAGTTCTTC. It yields the protein CASSPRRADRESRNEQFF. Full variable domain (rest looked up from reference TRBV18 and TRBJ2-1): NAGVMQNPRHLVRRRGQEARLRCSPMKGHSHVYWYRQLPEEGLKFMVYLQKENIIDESGMPKERFSAEFPKEGPSILRIQQVVRGDSAAYFCASSPRRADRESRNEQFFGPGTRLTVL.

The genes are TRBV7-2 and TRBJ1-5; 9 bases map to TRBD1. Unmatched junction bases numbered 4, after V lost 3 bases and J lost 7 bases. The V gene's germline CDR1 is SGHTA and CDR2 FQGNSA. The CDR3 sequence is 14 residues long. The CDR3 DNA reads TGTGCCAGCAGCTTTAAGGGACAGGGACAGCCCCAGCATTTT. Translated: CASSFKGQGQPQHF.

The chain has TRBV7-9 and TRBJ1-1; D may be TRBD1 (6 bases). Germline CDR1 reads SEHNR; CDR2 reads FQNEAQ (reference sequence). The CDR3 runs 17 residues. With 4 bases removed from V and 0 bases from J, the gap between germline ends came to 18 bases. The CDR3 sequence is CASSWGQGRGVNTEAFF. In DNA form, the CDR3 reads TGTGCCAGCAGCTGGGGGCAGGGAAGAGGGGTGAACACTGAAGCTTTCTTT.

This clone was seen only once. J is TRBJ1-6 and V is TRBV15; tentative D call: TRBD1 (6 bases). The V end was cut by 5 bases, the J end by 4 bases, with 12 bases between. Germline CDR1 LNHNV, CDR2 YYDKDF (reference sequence). The CDR3 is 15 amino acids. CDR3 nucleotides: TGTGCCACCAGCGACGGACAGACGTATAATTCACCCCTCCACTTT. Its translation is CATSDGQTYNSPLHF.

This clone occurred a few times. V usage is TRBV5-4 and J usage is TRBJ1-2, with TRBD1 matching over 8 bases. This CDR3 spans 13 amino acids. Germline V CDR1 and CDR2: SGHNT, YYREEE (reference sequence). V trimming: 4 bases; J trimming: 7 bases; junction bases outside the gene matches: 6. The CDR3 DNA is TGTGCCAGCAGCAAGGACAGGGTGGCTGGCTACACCTTC. Translation gives CASSKDRVAGYTF.

The CDR3 DNA follows: TGCGCCAGCAGGTCGACAGGGGGTTTAGCTGAAGCTTTCTTT. Translated: CASRSTGGLAEAFF. The chain couples TRBV10-2 to TRBJ1-1; 9 nucleotides line up with TRBD1. V lost 6 bases to trimming and J lost 6 bases; unmatched junction nucleotides: 8. Germline lookup yields CDR1 WSHSY and CDR2 SAAADI. This CDR3 comprises 14 residues.

The V call is TRBV7-8, the J call TRBJ2-5, with TRBD1 as a possible D gene (5 bases). Deletions cut 1 base from V and 1 base from J, with 10 bases between. The CDR3 spans 15 residues. Germline V gives CDR1 SGHVS, CDR2 FQNEAQ. This chain's CDR3 is CASSLVGGAQETQYF. The CDR3 nucleotides read TGTGCCAGCAGCTTAGTGGGTGGGGCCCAAGAGACCCAGTACTTC.

The chain recombines TRBV14 with TRBJ1-1; tentative D call: TRBD1 (6 bases). The V end lost 6 bases, the J end lost 6 bases, and 14 bases lay between the germline ends. From germline, CDR1 is SGHDN and CDR2 FVKESK. The CDR3 totals 13 residues. The CDR3 loop is CASRKKGGSEAFF. Written as DNA, the CDR3 is TGTGCCAGCAGAAAGAAAGGGGGTTCTGAAGCTTTCTTT.

CDR3 sequence (DNA): TGTGCCATCAGGCGCCCCAATGAGCAGTTCTTC. It specifies CAIRRPNEQFF. The J gene is TRBJ2-1, the V gene TRBV10-3; unclear D gene. V lost 6 bases and J lost 6, with 6 bases in between. This CDR3 has 11 amino acids. The germline V gene has CDR1 ENHRY and CDR2 SYGVKD.

V usage is TRBV27 and J usage is TRBJ2-2; the match to TRBD2 covers 13 bases. Germline CDR1 reads MNHEY; CDR2 reads SMNVEV (reference sequence). After removal of 5 bases from V and 5 bases from J, the junction contained 2 bases not matched to a gene. The CDR3 is 15 amino acids. The DNA for the CDR3 is TGTGCCAGCAGTCAGGGACTAGCGGGAACCGGGGAGCTGTTTTTT. Translating gives CASSQGLAGTGELFF.

J is TRBJ2-3 and V is TRBV4-2, with 12 bases that match TRBD2. Germline CDR1 LGHNA, CDR2 YNFKEQ. V was clipped by 0 bases and J by 6 bases; unmatched bases: 7. CDR3 size: 17 residues. The CDR3: CASSQDVTSGSTDTQYF. The CDR3 nucleotides are TGTGCCAGCAGCCAAGATGTGACTAGCGGGAGTACGGATACGCAGTATTTT.

The chain couples TRBV19 to TRBJ1-1; 10 bases map to TRBD1. V was pared by 7 bases and J by 1 base, with 15 bases of the junction left unmatched. CDR3 length: 18 residues. Germline CDR1 LNHDA, CDR2 SQIVND (reference sequence). In nucleotides, the CDR3 is TGTGCCAGTACCGATTCGACAGGGGGCCAAGGTGGGAACACTGAAGCTTTCTTT. Protein product: CASTDSTGGQGGNTEAFF.

As concerns this clone: Other DNA sequences in this specimen translate into the identical CDR3. The J gene is TRBJ2-3, the V gene TRBV5-1; D call uncertain. The germline V gene has CDR1 SGHRS and CDR2 YFSETQ. V lost 0 bases and J lost 2, with 7 bases in between. This CDR3 spans 14 amino acids. The DNA of the CDR3 is TGCGCCAGCAGCTTGGGCGACACCACAGATACGCAGTATTTT. It is translated as CASSLGDTTDTQYF.

CDR3 region: CASSLRPGQGEQYF. CDR3 DNA sequence: TGCGCCAGCAGCCTACGACCCGGGCAGGGGGAGCAGTACTTC. The chain is built from TRBV4-1 and TRBJ2-7; tentatively, D is TRBD1 (6 bases). The CDR3 has 14 amino acids. Per the germline V gene, CDR1 is MGHRA and CDR2 is YSYEKL. Trimming left V 4 bases short and J 7 bases short, with 17 bases between.

The chain combines TRBV6-6 with TRBJ2-5; 7 bases agree with TRBD2. J gave up 1 base and V 3 bases, and 2 bases lay outside the gene matches. The CDR3 is made up of 14 amino acids. Germline loops: CDR1 MNHNY, CDR2 SVGAGI (reference sequence). CDR3 residues: CASSYGGVQETQYF. DNA of the CDR3: TGTGCCAGCAGTTATGGGGGGGTCCAAGAGACCCAGTACTTC.